This entry lists 5 T cell receptor beta chains sequenced from one sample in a study of OX40 agonist ivuxolimab in advanced cancers. Profiling relied on immunoSEQ multiplex PCR, and the TCRdb table lists in-frame clones only, not all of them. The data contain tens of thousands of clones, approximately 84% of them singletons. The sample was CD4+ or CD8+ T cells sorted from blood, taken in a trial of the OX40 agonist ivuxolimab. The source is an adult with an advanced solid tumor such as melanoma, head and neck, liver or kidney cancer.

This chain links TRBV7-6 with TRBJ2-1; TRBD2 aligns across 8 bases. V shed 5 bases and J 4 bases; nucleotides not matched to a gene: 10. The CDR3 has 16 amino acids. CDR1 and CDR2 from the germline V gene are SGHVS and FNYEAQ. DNA for the CDR3: TGTGCCAGCAGCACCCTATTGGCGGGGGGATACAATGAGCAGTTCTTC. Amino acids: CASSTLLAGGYNEQFF.

This chain links TRBV7-3 with TRBJ2-5; perhaps TRBD2 as D (6 bases). Germline CDR1 reads SGHTA; CDR2 reads FQGTGA. Trimming took 4 bases from V and 7 from J, leaving 22 bases between them. The length of the CDR3 is 16 residues. CDR3 in amino acids: CASSSLAAPGLGTQYF. CDR3 sequence (DNA): TGTGCCAGCAGCTCCTTAGCGGCCCCGGGCTTAGGGACCCAGTACTTC.

The chain employs TRBV19 and TRBJ1-2; D not certain. CDR3 size: 13 residues. Looked up from germline, CDR1 is LNHDA and CDR2 is SQIVND (reference sequence). Trimming removed 3 bases at V and 7 bases at J, with 12 bases between. CDR3 in DNA: TGTGCCAGTAGTATTTGGACTGCCGGTGGCTACACCTTC. This gives the protein CASSIWTAGGYTF.

This chain links TRBV7-2 with TRBJ1-1; the match to TRBD1 covers 9 bases. J gave up 0 bases and V 7 bases, and 9 bases lay outside the gene matches. Germline V gene data show CDR1 as SGHTA and CDR2 as FQGNSA. CDR3 length: 16 amino acids. The CDR3 loop is CASTWTGVPLNTEAFF. Written as DNA, the CDR3 is TGTGCCAGCACCTGGACAGGGGTGCCCCTGAACACTGAAGCTTTCTTT.

This sequence joins TRBV6-5 and TRBJ1-4; 7 bases are shared with TRBD1. V was pared by 7 bases and J by 0 bases, with 5 bases of the junction left unmatched. The CDR3 sequence is 15 residues long. Per germline, CDR1 MNHEY and CDR2 SVGAGI. CDR3 sequence reads: CASKGQAATNEKLFF. The CDR3 nucleotides read TGTGCCAGCAAAGGACAGGCTGCAACTAATGAAAAACTGTTTTTT.